Shown below are 23 T cell receptor beta chains from a single sample sequenced in a study of identical twins. TCRdb reprocessed the 5' RACE reads via MiXCR and lists one record per CDR3 protein. The sample contains around 95,000 distinct CDR3 sequences, 5.9% of which appear only once. Sequencing used memory T cells sorted from blood. These receptors all stem from a woman aged 45 to 65 in good health.

This clonotype was seen ten or more times. Germline is not matched at one junction end, which may reflect a read error. The chain couples TRBV20-1 to TRBJ2-3; 11 bases match TRBD2. This CDR3 comprises 12 residues. Germline values: CDR1 DFQATT, CDR2 SNEGSKA (reference sequence). The CDR3 DNA follows: TGCAGTACTAGCGGGAGTACAGATACGCAGTATTTT. Its translation: CSTSGSTDTQYF.

This clonotype was counted between two and nine times. The chain joins TRBV30 to TRBJ2-1; TRBD2 matches at 8 bases. CDR3 length: 14 amino acids. From germline, CDR1 is GTSNPN and CDR2 SVGIG (reference sequence). The V gene end was trimmed by 3 bases and the J gene end by 10 bases; junction bases not matched to a gene: 11. The CDR3 spells CAWRASGRPFEQFF. CDR3 DNA: TGTGCCTGGAGGGCTAGCGGGCGGCCTTTCGAGCAGTTCTTC.

This clonotype has a count of ten or more. The CDR3 coding sequence is TGTGCCAGCAGCTTCCGGGACAGGTTCCTCAGAACTAATGAAAAACTGTTTTTT. The encoded protein is CASSFRDRFLRTNEKLFF. The chain employs TRBV5-5 and TRBJ1-4; TRBD1 matches at 8 bases. The V segment lost 2 bases and the J segment 1 base; nucleotides outside the gene matches: 10. Germline lookup yields CDR1 SGHKS and CDR2 YYEKEE (reference sequence). CDR3 length: 18 residues. Based on the CDR3 plus reference TRBV5-5 and TRBJ1-4, the full variable domain is DAGVTQSPTHLIKTRGQQVTLRCSPISGHKSVSWYQQVLGQGPQFIFQYYEKEERGRGNFPDRFSARQFPNYSSELNVNALLLGDSALYLCASSFRDRFLRTNEKLFFGSGTQLSVL.

Ten or more counts support this clonotype. V is TRBV20-1 and J is TRBJ2-5; D may be TRBD1 (6 bases). CDR3 size: 15 residues. The germline V gene has CDR1 DFQATT and CDR2 SNEGSKA (reference sequence). Trimming removed 0 bases at V and 3 bases at J, with 14 bases between. The CDR3 DNA is TGCAGTGCTAGAGATGTCAGGACAGCGAAAGAGACCCAGTACTTC. Protein: CSARDVRTAKETQYF.

This clonotype showed up many times. The genes are TRBV10-2 and TRBJ2-7; a weak D match, TRBD2 (6 bases). The CDR3 loop spans 13 amino acids. Germline-derived CDR1 and CDR2 are WSHSY and SAAADI. V lost 6 bases to trimming and J lost 5 bases, with 14 bases between them. The CDR3 bases are TGCGCCAGCAGCCTGGGGGGTAAGAACGAGCAGTACGTC. It is translated as CASSLGGKNEQYV.

This clonotype was seen many times. The V and J genes are TRBV6-1 and TRBJ1-2, with a weak D call TRBD1 (5 bases). V was trimmed by 4 bases and J by 8 bases, leaving 20 bases between them. CDR1 and CDR2 from the germline V gene are MNHNS and SASEGT. CDR3 size: 15 residues. The CDR3 protein is CASSVRPGLMEGYTF. CDR3 bases: TGTGCCAGCAGTGTAAGACCGGGGCTTATGGAGGGCTACACCTTC.

This clonotype was recorded many times. This sequence joins TRBV10-3 and TRBJ2-3; TRBD1 matches at 12 bases. The CDR3 totals 15 residues. Trimming at V came to 6 bases and at J to 3 bases, leaving 4 bases not matched to a gene. Germline values: CDR1 ENHRY, CDR2 SYGVKD. CDR3 sequence: CAISPGQGATDTQYF. The DNA for the CDR3 is TGTGCCATCAGCCCGGGACAGGGGGCAACAGATACGCAGTATTTT.

This clonotype came up many times. The V gene is TRBV3-1, the J gene TRBJ1-3; D is possibly TRBD1 (6 bases). The V gene's germline CDR1 is LGHDT and CDR2 YNNKEL (reference sequence). This CDR3 spans 15 amino acids. Trimming took off 3 bases at V and 4 bases at J, with 13 bases between the two ends. CDR3 in amino acids: CASSQNTGSGNTIYF. For the CDR3, the DNA is TGTGCCAGCAGCCAGAACACAGGGTCCGGAAACACCATATATTTT. The variable domain in full, with the rest retrieved from reference TRBV3-1 and TRBJ1-3, is DTAVSQTPKYLVTQMGNDKSIKCEQNLGHDTMYWYKQDSKKFLKIMFSYNNKELIINETVPNRFSPKSPDKAHLNLHINSLELGDSAVYFCASSQNTGSGNTIYFGEGSWLTVV.

This clonotype was seen ten or more times. The rearrangement joins TRBV20-1 to TRBJ1-1; tentatively, D is TRBD1 (6 bases). Germline CDR1 is DFQATT and CDR2 is SNEGSKA (reference sequence). Between the trimmed V and J ends, which lost 3 bases and 6 bases, there was a span of 11 bases. The CDR3 contains 12 residues. The CDR3 spells CSAREGVSEAFF. CDR3 in DNA: TGCAGTGCTAGGGAGGGGGTGTCTGAAGCTTTCTTT.

The chain combines TRBV30 with TRBJ1-2; perhaps TRBD1 as D (6 bases). V lost 0 bases to trimming and J lost 7 bases, with 9 bases between them. Germline lookup yields CDR1 GTSNPN and CDR2 SVGIG (reference sequence). The CDR3 contains 12 residues. Written as DNA, the CDR3 is TGTGCCTGGAGTGTAGCGGGGGCTGGCTACACCTTC. Translation gives CAWSVAGAGYTF.

In its sample, this clonotype was seen many times. This CDR3 reads CASSTGTHVYNEQFF. The CDR3, as DNA: TGCGCCAGCAGTACCGGGACTCACGTCTACAATGAGCAGTTCTTC. The chain carries TRBV5-1 and TRBJ2-1; D might be TRBD2 (6 bases). The CDR3 covers 15 residues. Deletions cut 5 bases from V and 3 bases from J, with 15 bases between. The V gene's germline CDR1 is SGHRS and CDR2 YFSETQ.

In its sample, this clonotype was seen once. This chain joins TRBV27 and TRBJ1-6, with D hard to call. V was shortened by 3 bases and J by 4 bases, with 19 bases between the two germline ends. This CDR3 has 18 residues. The germline gives CDR1 MNHEY, CDR2 SMNVEV (reference sequence). CDR3 protein: CASSFAHPTGSYNSPLHF. Here the CDR3 DNA reads TGTGCCAGCAGTTTCGCGCATCCCACGGGGTCGTATAATTCACCCCTCCACTTT.

The chain is built from TRBV19 and TRBJ1-1; no clear D. Germline values: CDR1 LNHDA, CDR2 SQIVND (reference sequence). The germline V and J ends were trimmed by 4 bases and 2 bases, with 11 bases remaining between them. The CDR3 has 14 residues. As DNA, the CDR3 is TGTGCCAGTAGTACCCAAGTAGAAAACACTGAAGCTTTCTTT. This sequence encodes CASSTQVENTEAFF.

This clonotype showed up many times. The chain recombines TRBV5-6 with TRBJ1-2; 7 bases agree with TRBD1. The V segment lost 4 bases and the J segment 6 bases; nucleotides outside the gene matches: 3. CDR3 length: 12 amino acids. Per the germline V gene, CDR1 is SGHDT and CDR2 is YYEEEE. The CDR3 loop is CASSPGTDGYTF. The CDR3 nucleotides are TGTGCCAGCAGCCCCGGGACAGATGGCTACACCTTC.

The gene calls are TRBV19 and TRBJ1-1; 8 nucleotides line up with TRBD1. The germline V gene encodes CDR1 LNHDA and CDR2 SQIVND (reference sequence). V gave up 4 bases and J gave up 0 bases; unmatched junction bases: 7. CDR3 size: 16 residues. CDR3 sequence: CASSTTGGFMNTEAFF. CDR3 coding DNA: TGTGCCAGTAGTACCACAGGGGGATTCATGAACACTGAAGCTTTCTTT.

The V and J genes are TRBV4-2 and TRBJ2-4; D gene uncertain. The CDR3 sequence is 16 residues long. Germline V gene data show CDR1 as LGHNA and CDR2 as YNFKEQ. The ends were cut back, 1 base at V and 3 bases at J, with 13 bases in the middle. The DNA for the CDR3 is TGTGCCAGCAGCCAAGTGGCGGTCCCAGGCAAAAACATTCAGTACTTC. This sequence encodes CASSQVAVPGKNIQYF.

Many counts were recorded for this clonotype. The genes are TRBV12-3 or TRBV12-4 and TRBJ1-5; D is unclear. V was pared by 4 bases and J by 0 bases, with 16 bases between. This CDR3 is 17 amino acids long. The CDR3 bases are TGTGCCAGCAGTTCCTGGAGAGTCGGTGATAGCAATCAGCCCCAGCATTTT. Amino acid sequence: CASSSWRVGDSNQPQHF.

The genes are TRBV5-6 and TRBJ2-7, with 10 bases matching TRBD2. Germline CDR1 SGHDT, CDR2 YYEEEE. This CDR3 region has 16 residues. J gave up 1 base and V 6 bases, and 10 bases lay outside the gene matches. The CDR3 spells CASTLRGLAESYEQYV. CDR3 bases: TGTGCCAGCACCCTGCGAGGACTAGCGGAATCCTACGAGCAGTACGTC.

The sample holds many counts of this clonotype. This CDR3 reads CASSLSSGQANTEAFF. The CDR3 bases are TGTGCCAGCAGCTTATCCTCCGGACAGGCGAACACTGAAGCTTTCTTT. V gene TRBV7-6 combines with J gene TRBJ1-1, with 7 bases matching TRBD1. The CDR3 is 16 residues long. Losses at the gene ends were 2 bases for V and 1 base for J; bases not matched to a gene: 7. Germline V gene data show CDR1 as SGHVS and CDR2 as FNYEAQ.

This clonotype was detected many times. The chain recombines TRBV20-1 with TRBJ1-1; D unresolved. Germline-derived CDR1 and CDR2 are DFQATT and SNEGSKA (reference sequence). The CDR3 consists of 13 residues. V gave up 4 bases and J gave up 1 base, with 10 bases separating them. The CDR3 bases are TGCAGTGCTAAGGGAAAGACGAACACTGAAGCTTTCTTT. Translation gives CSAKGKTNTEAFF.

In this sample, this clonotype turned up many times. The CDR3 region has the DNA TGCGCCTCTAGCGAAGGCGGGCATCAGCCCCAGCATTTT. The encoded protein is CASSEGGHQPQHF. The V call is TRBV10-2, the J call TRBJ1-5; D not resolved. The V and J ends lost 11 bases and 5 bases respectively, with 16 bases between them. The CDR3 is made up of 13 amino acids. Germline-derived CDR1 and CDR2 are WSHSY and SAAADI.

Remarks on this clonotype: A much more abundant neighbour one base away suggests this may be a read error. V and J are TRBV20-1 and TRBJ2-7, with 9 bases aligning to TRBD2. From germline, CDR1 is DFQATT and CDR2 SNEGSKA (reference sequence). The CDR3 loop spans 14 amino acids. The DNA of the CDR3 is TGCAGTGCTAGTGGTAGCGGGAGCTCCTACGACCAGTACTTC. It is translated as CSASGSGSSYDQYF.

This clonotype was seen many times. The chain joins TRBV2 to TRBJ1-6, with 7 bases matching TRBD1. Trimming at V came to 9 bases and at J to 7 bases, leaving 3 bases not matched to a gene. The CDR3 is made up of 12 amino acids. Per germline, CDR1 SNHLY and CDR2 FYNNEI. The CDR3 here is CARGQVNSPLHF. CDR3 DNA: TGTGCCAGAGGACAGGTCAATTCACCCCTCCACTTT.